Described below is a single T cell receptor (beta chain) sequence and its context. This clonotype was picked up many times. The target of this receptor is not known. No much larger clone is present one base from it, and per-base qualities are unavailable. Based on the germline V gene, the CDR1 and CDR2 sequences are MDHEN and SYDVKM. The CDR3 spans 16 residues, from the cysteine through the phenylalanine. The retained sequence is limited to the CDR3, 48 bases, with the frame set at the first base. Unmatched junction bases come to 11, with V trimmed by 4 bases and J by 2 bases. This entry belongs to a study of patients and donors after allogeneic stem cell transplantation (dated by TCRdb to between 2020 and 2021). Receptors were amplified or captured by RT-PCR. This sample was sequenced with a NextSeq 550. Using fastp trimming at Q25 and MiXCR clonotype assembly, TCRdb reanalyzed the public sequencing data and kept in-frame beta chains. Every CDR3 protein is listed once, alongside the most common genes and DNA of its rows. Recorded for this sample are about 8,800 distinct CDR3 sequences; almost 4% of them occurred a single time. The ten largest clones add up to approximately 20% of the sample.

Sequences were obtained from blood, either unsorted or a sorted T cell fraction (not recorded which). The sequence was collected from a human donor who was either an allogeneic HSCT recipient or a stem cell or donor lymphocyte infusion donor (not recorded which). It is not recorded whose cells these are; they may come from a transplant donor. Recombination joined TRBV28 with TRBJ2-7, with 7 junctional bases fitting TRBD1. The DNA sequence is given as TGTGCCAGCAGTTCCCTAGGGACAGCACGTGCCTACGAGCAGTACTTC. The encoded protein is CASSSLGTARAYEQYF.